What follows are 2 T cell receptor beta chains derived from one specimen sequenced in a study of cytomegalovirus exposure and HLA in healthy donors. With 60 Vbeta and 13 Jbeta primers, the PCR was carried out. Sequencing used immunoSEQ multiplex PCR; TCRdb keeps in-frame clones, though not all of them. The sample holds about 130,000 clones, 70% to 80% seen once. Sequenced sample: PBMCs. These receptors all come from a man aged 45-60 years in good health and CMV-seronegative.

A word on this clone: A junction boundary mismatches the germline segment, possibly from a read error. This rearrangement joins TRBV7-9 to TRBJ2-1, with D possibly matching TRBD1 (6 bases). Germline V gene data show CDR1 as SEHNR and CDR2 as FQNEAQ (reference sequence). CDR3 length: 16 residues. The DNA of the CDR3 is TGTTCCAGCAGCTTGCCCCGTCCACAGGGTAGGCGTGAGCAGTTCTTC. Translated, it gives CSSSLPRPQGRREQFF.

This rearrangement joins TRBV4-1 to TRBJ1-3; D unresolved. Germline CDR1 is MGHRA and CDR2 is YSYEKL. Trimming left V 3 bases short and J 13 bases short, with 16 bases between. The CDR3 runs to 13 residues. CDR3 amino acids: CASSQIRGTDIYF. The DNA for the CDR3 is TGCGCCAGCAGCCAGATCCGCGGCACGGATATATATTTT.